The rows below give T cell receptor beta chains drawn from one sample of a study of blood T cells in healthy people across ages. TCRdb independently ran MiXCR on the 5' RACE reads; one entry per CDR3 protein. Here the sample spans about a million distinct CDR3 sequences, roughly 47% being singletons. Sample: blood. Receptor source: a woman aged 60-70 years in good health. Both conserved end residues are part of each CDR3. D genes are given only for firm matches. Rows may omit the clone size; those that give it use once, few, many or a size class.

>.|.|TRBJ1-2|TRBV19
CASTRRADPTRNYGYTF
TGTGCCAGTACCAGAAGAGCAGACCCAACCCGTAACTATGGCTACACCTTC
>.|.|TRBJ2-7|TRBV7-2
CASSLSGPLAQYF
TGTGCCAGCAGCCTTTCGGGCCCCTTGGCCCAGTACTTC
>few|.|TRBJ2-1|TRBV29-1
CSGELLAYNEQFF
TGCAGCGGGGAATTACTAGCTTACAATGAGCAGTTCTTC
>few|TRBD1|TRBJ2-7|TRBV6-5
CASGDRGPYEQYF
TGTGCCAGCGGGGACAGGGGTCCCTACGAGCAGTACTTC
>.|.|TRBJ2-4|TRBV10-3
CAISELRDGKNIQYF
TGTGCCATCAGTGAACTCCGGGACGGCAAAAACATTCAGTACTTC
>.|.|TRBJ2-3|TRBV9
CASSVSEGLTDTQYF
TGTGCCAGCAGCGTAAGCGAGGGTCTCACAGATACGCAGTATTTT
>.|.|TRBJ1-5|TRBV7-9
CASSACQQPQHF
TGTGCCAGCAGCGCGTGTCAGCAGCCCCAGCATTTT
>few|.|TRBJ1-2|TRBV29-1
CSVEGWRASGGYTF
TGCAGCGTTGAAGGATGGAGGGCCTCAGGAGGCTACACCTTC
>.|.|TRBJ2-7|TRBV3-1
CASSLNRRNDEQYF
TGTGCCAGCAGCCTAAACAGGAGAAACGACGAGCAGTACTTC
>many|.|TRBJ2-7|TRBV9
CASSVGIGASSYEQYF
TGTGCCAGCAGCGTAGGCATAGGGGCGAGCTCCTACGAGCAGTACTTC
>.|TRBD2|TRBJ2-7|TRBV7-2
CASSSSGRNEQYF
TGTGCCAGCAGCTCTAGCGGGAGGAACGAGCAGTACTTC
>.|.|TRBJ2-7|TRBV9
CASSLSPGESSYEQYF
TGTGCCAGCAGCCTATCCCCGGGTGAGTCTTCCTACGAGCAGTACTTC
>.|.|TRBJ2-3|TRBV5-5
CASSLVASRRVTDTQYF
TGTGCCAGCAGCTTGGTGGCTAGCAGGAGGGTCACAGATACGCAGTATTTT
>.|.|TRBJ2-3|TRBV20-1
CSAPEPAGRTDTQYF
TGCAGTGCCCCCGAGCCGGCGGGCCGCACAGATACGCAGTATTTT
>once|TRBD1|TRBJ1-2|TRBV27
CASSSIGTGGRDGYTF
TGTGCCAGCAGTTCCATCGGGACAGGGGGACGGGATGGCTACACCTTC
>few|.|TRBJ2-7|TRBV7-6
CASSSGLFRSGEQYF
TGTGCCAGCAGCTCGGGACTTTTCCGGTCGGGAGAGCAGTACTTC
>.|.|TRBJ2-3|TRBV11-2
CASSPNPSGTDTQYF
TGTGCCAGCAGCCCAAACCCTAGCGGCACAGATACGCAGTATTTT
>.|.|TRBJ2-1|TRBV7-9
CASSVALANEQFF
TGTGCCAGCAGCGTAGCTCTAGCCAATGAGCAGTTCTTC
>.|.|TRBJ2-1|TRBV20-1
CSAKPYSNEQFF
TGCAGTGCAAAACCTTATTCCAATGAGCAGTTCTTC
>.|TRBD2|TRBJ2-1|TRBV3-1
CASTTLAGGHSYNEQFF
TGTGCCAGCACGACCCTAGCGGGAGGGCACTCCTACAATGAGCAGTTCTTC
>.|.|TRBJ2-5|TRBV5-1
CASSPAVGRETQYF
TGCGCCAGCAGCCCCGCGGTAGGACGGGAGACCCAGTACTTC
>.|.|TRBJ2-7|TRBV6-6
CASRTHPRGGEQYF
TGTGCCAGCAGGACCCATCCCCGTGGAGGCGAGCAGTACTTC
>few|TRBD2|TRBJ2-1|TRBV6-5
CASSTLSGEQFF
TGTGCCAGCAGTACCCTTAGCGGGGAGCAGTTCTTC
>few|.|TRBJ2-7|TRBV7-9
CASSPDWDGISYEQYF
TGTGCCAGCAGCCCGGACTGGGACGGGATATCCTACGAGCAGTACTTC
>.|.|TRBJ2-3|TRBV20-1
CSARGPGAADTQYF
TGCAGTGCTAGAGGTCCAGGGGCGGCAGATACGCAGTATTTT
>.|TRBD2|TRBJ2-2|TRBV14
CASSQFSGRRNTGELFF
TGTGCCAGCAGCCAATTTAGCGGGAGGCGGAACACCGGGGAGCTGTTTTTT
>few|.|TRBJ1-1|TRBV7-2
CASSLVSDMNTEAFF
TGTGCCAGCAGCTTAGTCTCCGACATGAACACTGAAGCTTTCTTT
>.|TRBD1|TRBJ2-1|TRBV4-1
CASRSTGANEQFF
TGCGCCAGCAGGTCCACAGGGGCCAATGAGCAGTTCTTC
>few|TRBD2|TRBJ2-3|TRBV6-5
CASSYRGGASGSQADTQYF
TGTGCCAGCAGTTACAGGGGGGGAGCTAGCGGGAGTCAGGCAGATACGCAGTATTTT
>.|.|TRBJ1-1|TRBV12-3/TRBV12-4
CASSFYPENTEAFF
TGTGCCAGCAGTTTCTATCCGGAGAACACTGAAGCTTTCTTT
>.|TRBD1|TRBJ2-7|TRBV7-8
CASTQGGQGFYEQYF
TGTGCCAGCACCCAGGGGGGACAGGGGTTCTACGAGCAGTACTTC
>.|TRBD2|TRBJ2-3|TRBV27
CASSLSLAGLSITDTQYF
TGTGCCAGCAGTTTAAGCCTAGCGGGACTGTCGATCACAGATACGCAGTATTTT
>.|.|TRBJ2-6|TRBV20-1
CSARGNTHVLTF
TGCAGTGCTAGGGGGAACACACACGTCCTGACTTTC
>few|.|TRBJ2-1|TRBV29-1
CSVTGGEQFF
TGCAGCGTGACCGGAGGAGAGCAGTTCTTC
>.|TRBD1|TRBJ1-2|TRBV7-2
CASSQDRGRGYTF
TGTGCCAGCAGCCAGGACAGGGGGAGAGGCTACACCTTC
>.|TRBD2|TRBJ2-5|TRBV24-1
CATSDMTSGAQETQYF
TGTGCCACCAGTGACATGACTAGCGGAGCCCAAGAGACCCAGTACTTC
>few|TRBD2|TRBJ2-3|TRBV4-3
CASSSGQAGDTQYF
TGCGCCAGCAGCTCAGGGCAAGCGGGGGATACGCAGTATTTT
>.|TRBD1|TRBJ2-3|TRBV5-1
CASSLRRQGYTDTQYF
TGCGCCAGCAGCTTAAGAAGACAGGGATACACAGATACGCAGTATTTT
>.|.|TRBJ1-1|TRBV4-1
CASSHNEGRTEAFF
TGCGCCAGCAGCCACAATGAGGGACGCACTGAAGCTTTCTTT
>.|TRBD2|TRBJ2-1|TRBV7-2
CASSLGGGRASTEQFF
TGTGCCAGCAGCTTAGGTGGCGGGAGGGCTTCCACTGAGCAGTTCTTC
>few|.|TRBJ2-7|TRBV20-1
CSAREFGARSYEQYF
TGCAGTGCTAGAGAGTTTGGGGCCCGTTCCTACGAGCAGTACTTC
>few|TRBD2|TRBJ2-1|TRBV6-6
CASSYSGLSGTYNEQFF
TGTGCCAGCAGTTACTCCGGCCTTAGCGGGACCTACAATGAGCAGTTCTTC
>.|.|TRBJ1-2|TRBV27
CAGSPNWGYGYTF
TGTGCCGGCAGTCCTAACTGGGGCTATGGCTACACCTTC
>.|.|TRBJ2-7|TRBV27
CASSLRQVSYNEQYF
TGTGCCAGCAGTTTACGACAGGTATCCTACAATGAGCAGTACTTC
>.|TRBD1|TRBJ1-2|TRBV6-1
CASSEAGDSNYGYTF
TGTGCCAGCAGTGAAGCGGGGGACAGCAACTATGGCTACACCTTC
>.|.|TRBJ2-7|TRBV9
CASSPKRVPLLSYEQYF
TGTGCCAGCAGCCCAAAAAGGGTTCCGCTTCTCTCCTACGAGCAGTACTTC
>few|.|TRBJ2-3|TRBV29-1
CSVGAVSDTQYF
TGCAGCGTTGGGGCAGTTTCAGATACGCAGTATTTT
>once|.|TRBJ1-1|TRBV7-9
CASSLGRATNTEAFF
TGTGCCAGCAGCTTAGGGAGGGCTACGAACACTGAAGCTTTCTTT
>.|TRBD1|TRBJ1-2|TRBV7-2
CASSLEPQGVIYGYTF
TGTGCCAGCAGCTTAGAGCCCCAGGGGGTGATCTATGGCTACACCTTC
>few|.|TRBJ1-5|TRBV2
CASSDLGVRGQPQHF
TGTGCCAGCAGTGATCTTGGGGTGAGGGGACAGCCCCAGCATTTT
>once|TRBD2|TRBJ2-3|TRBV20-1
CSVPSGPGTDTQYF
TGCAGTGTCCCTAGCGGACCTGGCACAGATACGCAGTATTTT
>few|.|TRBJ1-2|TRBV4-2
CASTRERSYGYTF
TGTGCCAGCACCCGCGAGAGATCCTATGGCTACACCTTC
>.|.|TRBJ1-4|TRBV5-1
CASSLVSGPANEKLFF
TGCGCCAGCAGCTTGGTTTCTGGGCCGGCTAATGAAAAACTGTTTTTT
>.|.|TRBJ1-1|TRBV7-2
CASSSKQGRGEAFF
TGTGCCAGCAGCTCCAAACAGGGTAGGGGTGAAGCTTTCTTT
>.|.|TRBJ2-7|TRBV6-2/TRBV6-3
CASSYIGTQTLNYEQYF
TGTGCCAGCAGTTACATCGGGACACAGACCTTAAACTACGAGCAGTACTTC